Each of the 8 T cell receptor beta chains below was sequenced from the same sample in a study of vaccination and CD4 T cells after COVID-19 (dated by TCRdb to the early 2020s). The treatment or condition label, read with the paper, signifies: approximately nine-day PBMC culture with coronavirus spike peptide pools or control peptides (ViraFEST assay). Their cognate antigens are unknown. Library generation was performed with PCR. Instrument used: Illumina iSeq 100. TCR sequencing of DNA from cultured CD4+ T cells used the Oncomine TCR Beta short-read assay at the Johns Hopkins FTIC core. The raw public reads went through TCRdb reprocessing: fastp at Q25, MiXCR clone calling, in-frame beta chains kept. Identical CDR3 proteins give one entry, which carries the most common genes and DNA. The sample contains under 5,000 distinct CDR3 sequences, more than 75% of them found a single time. The ten largest make up just under 50% of the sample.

The sample was CD4+ T cells from blood, cultured in vitro. These receptors were obtained from a human donor who had recovered from COVID-19.

The chain joins TRBV28 to TRBJ2-4, with 8 bases matching TRBD2. V lost 6 bases, J lost 4 bases, and 8 bases stayed unmatched. The CDR3 is 15 amino acids. Germline V gives CDR1 MDHEN, CDR2 SYDVKM. The CDR3 nucleotides read TGTGCCAGCAGCTGGGGACTAGGTTTTAAAAACATTCAGTACTTC. Encoded protein: CASSWGLGFKNIQYF. The complete variable domain, with remaining parts taken from reference TRBV28 and TRBJ2-4, reads DVKVTQSSRYLVKRTGEKVFLECVQDMDHENMFWYRQDPGLGLRLIYFSYDVKMKEKGDIPEGYSVSREKKERFSLILESASTNQTSMYLCASSWGLGFKNIQYFGAGTRLSVL.

This chain links TRBV7-8 with TRBJ2-5; a weak D match, TRBD2 (7 bases). This CDR3 is 16 amino acids long. Germline-derived CDR1 and CDR2 are SGHVS and FQNEAQ. The V end lost 5 bases, the J end lost 4 bases, and 20 bases lay between the germline ends. The CDR3 nucleotides read TGTGCCAGCAGCAAAAGGTTCCGGGGGGCAGGAGAGACCCAGTACTTC. Its protein is CASSKRFRGAGETQYF.

The gene calls are TRBV7-9 and TRBJ2-2; D is possibly TRBD2 (5 bases). The V end was cut by 3 bases, the J end by 7 bases, with 9 bases between. The CDR3 spans 13 residues. Germline CDR1 and CDR2: SEHNR and FQNEAQ (reference sequence). In nucleotides, the CDR3 is TGTGCCAGCAGCTTTCGTGGGAGCGGGGAGCTGTTTTTT. This translates into CASSFRGSGELFF.

The chain uses TRBV5-1 and TRBJ2-2, with D unresolved. The CDR3 spans 14 residues. Trimming took 4 bases from V and 6 from J, leaving 13 bases between them. The germline gives CDR1 SGHRS, CDR2 YFSETQ. The CDR3 here is CASSPLDRAGELFF. The DNA for the CDR3 is TGCGCCAGCAGCCCGTTAGACCGCGCCGGGGAGCTGTTTTTT.

The V call is TRBV5-4, the J call TRBJ2-1; 10 nucleotides match TRBD2. CDR3 length equals 15 residues. J was trimmed by 8 bases and V by 2 bases; bases with no gene match: 7. CDR1 and CDR2 from the germline V gene are SGHNT and YYREEE (reference sequence). This CDR3 reads CASSLSSGRGDEQFF. DNA of the CDR3: TGTGCCAGCAGCTTATCGAGCGGGAGGGGGGATGAGCAGTTCTTC.

This clonotype was seen only a few times. The CDR3: CASSFGPGTDTQYF. The CDR3 region has the DNA TGTGCCAGCAGTTTTGGGCCGGGCACAGATACGCAGTATTTT. V and J are TRBV27 and TRBJ2-3; D unresolved. The CDR3 is made up of 14 amino acids. CDR1 and CDR2 (germline): MNHEY, SMNVEV (reference sequence). V was pared by 3 bases and J by 1 base, with 8 bases between.

V is TRBV7-2 and J is TRBJ2-1, with 8 bases aligning to TRBD1. The CDR3 consists of 15 residues. Germline CDR1 is SGHTA and CDR2 is FQGNSA. V shed 4 bases and J 1 base; nucleotides not matched to a gene: 3. The CDR3 loop is CASSSGTGSYNEQFF. DNA for the CDR3: TGTGCCAGCAGCTCCGGGACAGGTTCCTACAATGAGCAGTTCTTC.

This chain joins TRBV6-1 and TRBJ2-3; D is ambiguous. This CDR3 contains 13 residues. Germline V gene data show CDR1 as MNHNS and CDR2 as SASEGT. Between the trimmed V and J ends, which lost 7 bases and 0 bases, there was a span of 8 bases. CDR3 sequence reads: CASKPSSTDTQYF. CDR3 DNA sequence: TGTGCCAGCAAACCGAGTAGCACAGATACGCAGTATTTT.